This T cell receptor (beta chain) was sequenced during a study of shared clonotypes between healthy human individuals. Whole-study findings and limits: Clonotypes shared by all four sorted-subset donors had higher generation probabilities than non-shared clonotypes.

V lost 6 bases, J lost 2 bases, and 5 bases stayed unmatched. Per germline, CDR1 MNHEY and CDR2 SVGAGI. This CDR3 is 15 amino acids long. Measured with immunoSEQ multiplex PCR; TCRdb has only the in-frame clones, and not every one. Of about 2.4 million clones in the sample, 90% to 95% are singletons; the top ten hold approximately 0.35%. As to this clone: Its antigen is as yet unknown.

The receptor's source is a man between 18 and 29 years old in good health. Some clones in this sample may be carry-over from other donors' samples. The gene calls are TRBV6-5 and TRBJ2-1; TRBD2 matches 9 bases. Material for sequencing was naive CD4+ T cells from PBMCs. Subset specified: CD45RA+ positively selected. The chain's CDR3 is CASSDTSGPYNEQFF. In DNA form, the CDR3 reads TGTGCCAGCAGCGATACTAGCGGGCCCTACAATGAGCAGTTCTTC.